This TCR beta chain was captured by sequencing in a study of immune cell composition in non-small cell lung cancer. This clone turned up a few times. Its target is not known. Study-wide findings and caveats: Clones >0.5% enriched in tumour were rarer in adenocarcinoma (about 35%) than squamous (roughly 75%). Top 10 clone scores and clonality were higher in squamous than adenocarcinoma. Adenocarcinomas with higher top tumour-associated clone frequency had more reactive TILs.

Template was genomic DNA from frozen, unsorted single-cell suspensions. Method: immunoSEQ multiplex PCR; TCRdb's copy keeps in-frame clones and lacks some. Among around 8,000 clones listed, 65% to 75% were seen once. The receptor comes from a human donor with non-small cell lung cancer. Sequences were obtained from lung tumor tissue.

Written as DNA, the CDR3 is TGCAGCGTCGGCGGACTCCTGAACACTGAAGCTTTCTTT. It yields the protein CSVGGLLNTEAFF. V usage is TRBV29-1 and J usage is TRBJ1-1; no firm D call. Germline V gene data show CDR1 as SQVTM and CDR2 as ANQGSEA. The CDR3 has 13 amino acids. The V gene lost 6 bases and the J gene lost 0 bases, with 11 bases spanning the gap.